This T cell receptor (beta chain) was captured in a study of T cells in Graves' hyperthyroidism and ophthalmopathy. V lost 8 bases, J lost 3 bases, and 12 bases lay in between. CDR1 is MDHEN, CDR2 SYDVKM, per germline. CDR3 size: 13 residues. Researchers amplified the TCR beta CDR3 regions from RNA transcripts. RT-PCR in the first round (using the HTBI primer set) targeted the TCR CDR3. From the multiplex PCR reads, TCRdb called clonotypes with MiXCR, one entry per CDR3 protein. The data show around 280,000 distinct CDR3 sequences, approximately 12% seen once. This clonotype showed up many times. Its antigen is still unknown. Study results and caveats: Clonotypes that were expanded in thyroid above 0.001 mostly appeared in blood too.

Investigators excluded patients with uncontrolled infection, other autoimmune disease, pregnancy or lactation. In making diagnoses, clinical symptoms, serum thyroxine and TRAb, thyroid ultrasound and orbital computed tomography were all used. V is TRBV28 and J is TRBJ2-3; D might be TRBD1 (5 bases). The sequence derives from a woman aged 25 to 45 with Graves' hyperthyroidism that later progressed to Graves' ophthalmopathy. The sequenced material came from blood. The CDR3 loop is CASAGKGTDTQYF. The CDR3 nucleotides are TGTGCCAGCGCAGGGAAAGGGACAGATACGCAGTATTTT. The full variable domain, rest sourced from reference TRBV28 and TRBJ2-3, is DVKVTQSSRYLVKRTGEKVFLECVQDMDHENMFWYRQDPGLGLRLIYFSYDVKMKEKGDIPEGYSVSREKKERFSLILESASTNQTSMYLCASAGKGTDTQYFGPGTRLTVL.